The 23 T cell receptor beta chains listed next were all sequenced from one sample in a study of beta chain features in type 1 diabetes. The sequenced template was cDNA made from the entire isolated RNA. Some clones are missing from TCRdb's copy, which holds only in-frame ones; the method was immunoSEQ multiplex PCR. The data hold under 800,000 clones, with about a sixth observed a single time. Input material: naive CD4+ T cells from blood. These receptors were taken from a man aged 18-30 years in good health.

This chain uses TRBV28 with TRBJ1-2, with D maybe TRBD1 (6 bases). Between the trimmed V and J ends, which lost 5 bases and 2 bases, there was a span of 15 bases. Looked up from germline, CDR1 is MDHEN and CDR2 is SYDVKM. The CDR3 is 15 residues long. This CDR3 reads CASSNLGQTNYGYTF. CDR3 in DNA: TGTGCCAGCAGTAACCTCGGACAGACCAACTATGGCTACACCTTC.

The chain joins TRBV30 to TRBJ2-3; D is unresolved. CDR3 size: 17 residues. Deletions cut 0 bases from V and 0 bases from J, with 16 bases between. The germline CDR1 and CDR2 sequences are GTSNPN and SVGIG (reference sequence). The CDR3 nucleotides are TGTGCCTGGAGTGTGGGTCACGCTGGGTATAGCACAGATACGCAGTATTTT. Encoded protein: CAWSVGHAGYSTDTQYF.

A few counts support this clone. The V and J genes are TRBV18 and TRBJ1-5; 7 nucleotides align to TRBD1. Per germline, CDR1 KGHSH and CDR2 LQKENI. V dropped 3 bases and J dropped 0; count of bases not matched to a gene: 8. The CDR3 sequence is 17 residues long. CDR3: CASSPTRGGNSNQPQHF. CDR3 nucleotides: TGTGCCAGCTCACCTACTAGAGGGGGCAATAGCAATCAGCCCCAGCATTTT.

Concerning this clone itself: Other DNA sequences within the sample encode an identical CDR3. This rearrangement joins TRBV6-5 to TRBJ1-1, with D unresolved. There are 11 residues in the CDR3. V was clipped by 4 bases and J by 3 bases, with 3 bases between them. Germline loops: CDR1 MNHEY, CDR2 SVGAGI. The CDR3 sequence: CASSSYTEAFF. As DNA, the CDR3 is TGTGCCAGCAGTTCGTACACTGAAGCTTTCTTT.

This clone occurred many times. The rearrangement uses TRBV4-3 and TRBJ1-1; 7 bases fit TRBD1. CDR3 size: 11 residues. CDR1 and CDR2 from the germline V gene are LGHNA and YSLEER. Losses at the gene ends were 3 bases for V and 11 bases for J; bases not matched to a gene: 3. CDR3 region: CASSQDRRAFF. The CDR3 DNA reads as TGCGCCAGCAGCCAGGACAGGCGGGCTTTCTTT.

The rearrangement joins TRBV7-6 to TRBJ2-5, with 8 bases fitting TRBD2. CDR1 is SGHVS, CDR2 FNYEAQ, per germline. After removal of 3 bases from V and 0 bases from J, the junction contained 9 bases not matched to a gene. This CDR3 spans 17 amino acids. The CDR3 sequence: CASSLAWREANQETQYF. CDR3 sequence (DNA): TGTGCCAGCAGCTTGGCCTGGCGGGAGGCAAACCAAGAGACCCAGTACTTC.

In this sample, this clone turned up a few times. V usage is TRBV7-3 and J usage is TRBJ1-1; D remains unclear. There are 13 residues in the CDR3. Germline V gene data show CDR1 as SGHTA and CDR2 as FQGTGA. Trimming left V 3 bases short and J 1 base short, with 6 bases between. This CDR3 reads CASSLNRNTEAFF. The CDR3 nucleotides are TGTGCCAGCAGCTTGAATAGGAACACTGAAGCTTTCTTT.

The sample holds many counts of this clone. The V call is TRBV7-9, the J call TRBJ2-1, with 13 bases fitting TRBD2. Germline lookup yields CDR1 SEHNR and CDR2 FQNEAQ (reference sequence). The length of the CDR3 is 17 residues. V lost 5 bases to trimming and J lost 5 bases; unmatched junction nucleotides: 9. CDR3: CASSLMGLAGRHNEQFF. The CDR3 nucleotides read TGTGCCAGCAGCCTAATGGGACTAGCGGGGAGGCACAATGAGCAGTTCTTC.

This chain links TRBV2 with TRBJ1-1; no firm D call. Germline V gene sequence: CDR1 SNHLY, CDR2 FYNNEI. This CDR3 is built from 14 residues. The ends were cut back, 1 base at V and 6 bases at J, with 12 bases in the middle. The CDR3 protein is CASSEESPMPEAFF. The DNA for the CDR3 is TGTGCCAGCAGTGAAGAATCGCCTATGCCTGAAGCTTTCTTT.

In this sample, this clone turned up a few times. In DNA, the CDR3 is TGTGCCAGCAGTTACTTGGGACAGGGACAAGAGACCCAGTACTTC. Encoded protein: CASSYLGQGQETQYF. V is TRBV6-5 and J is TRBJ2-5; 9 nucleotides align to TRBD1. In germline, CDR1 is MNHEY, CDR2 SVGAGI. CDR3 length: 15 amino acids. The V segment lost 1 base and the J segment 2 bases; nucleotides outside the gene matches: 2.

The genes are TRBV15 and TRBJ2-1; D possibly corresponds to TRBD1 (5 bases). This CDR3 comprises 14 residues. The germline V gene encodes CDR1 LNHNV and CDR2 YYDKDF (reference sequence). V shed 2 bases and J shed 2 bases, with 7 bases lying between them. Here the CDR3 DNA reads TGTGCCACCAGCAGAACAGGTACCTACAATGAGCAGTTCTTC. Translated: CATSRTGTYNEQFF. The full variable domain, rest sourced from reference TRBV15 and TRBJ2-1, is DAMVIQNPRYQVTQFGKPVTLSCSQTLNHNVMYWYQQKSSQAPKLLFHYYDKDFNNEADTPDNFQSRRPNTSFCFLDIRSPGLGDTAMYLCATSRTGTYNEQFFGPGTRLTVL.

This chain uses TRBV11-3 with TRBJ1-1; maybe TRBD1 (5 bases). The length of the CDR3 is 18 residues. Germline CDR1 and CDR2: SGHNT and YENEEA. Trimming took 1 base from V and 5 from J, leaving 23 bases between them. The CDR3 DNA sequence: TGTGCCAGCAGCTTAGGGAAAGGGTCCTCGCAGGGAAGAACTGAAGCTTTCTTT. Its protein is CASSLGKGSSQGRTEAFF.

This chain connects TRBV5-5 to TRBJ1-1; 7 positions match TRBD1. J lost 4 bases, V lost 1 base, and 7 bases had no gene match. The CDR3 has 15 amino acids. Per germline, CDR1 SGHKS and CDR2 YYEKEE (reference sequence). The CDR3 coding sequence is TGTGCCAGCAGCTTGTCGACAGGGAGGAGCACTGAAGCTTTCTTT. Protein product: CASSLSTGRSTEAFF.

This clone was recorded a few times. This chain links TRBV5-6 with TRBJ1-2, with D maybe TRBD1 (5 bases). The V and J ends lost 0 bases and 5 bases respectively, with 11 bases between them. CDR1 SGHDT and CDR2 YYEEEE come from the germline V gene. The CDR3 loop spans 14 amino acids. The CDR3 protein is CASSLVQGLYGYTF. The CDR3 DNA is TGTGCCAGCAGCTTGGTTCAGGGATTGTATGGCTACACCTTC.

This clone was observed a few times. The CDR3 DNA follows: TGTGCCAGCAGCGTAGCGGGACTAGCGGGGGAGTACAATGAGCAGTTCTTC. It codes for CASSVAGLAGEYNEQFF. The chain carries TRBV9 and TRBJ2-1; 14 bases fit TRBD2. Trimming removed 0 bases from V and 4 bases from J; junction bases left unmatched: 3. Germline CDR1 SGDLS, CDR2 YYNGEE. This CDR3 contains 17 residues. Filled out from reference TRBV9 and TRBJ2-1, the complete variable domain reads DSGVTQTPKHLITATGQRVTLRCSPRSGDLSVYWYQQSLDQGLQFLIQYYNGEERAKGNILERFSAQQFPDLHSELNLSSLELGDSALYFCASSVAGLAGEYNEQFFGPGTRLTVL.

This clone appeared a few times. The chain joins TRBV5-6 to TRBJ2-1, with 14 positions matching TRBD2. The CDR3 is made up of 17 amino acids. V lost 4 bases to trimming and J lost 4 bases; unmatched junction nucleotides: 7. In germline, CDR1 is SGHDT, CDR2 YYEEEE. The CDR3 loop reads CASSRTSGGRLYNEQFF. The CDR3 region has the DNA TGTGCCAGCAGCCGGACTAGCGGGGGGCGTCTGTACAATGAGCAGTTCTTC.

The chain recombines TRBV18 with TRBJ1-1, with D unresolved. CDR3 length: 15 amino acids. V lost 3 bases and J 5 bases, leaving 16 bases between the germline ends. The V gene's germline CDR1 is KGHSH and CDR2 LQKENI. The CDR3: CASSPAQVSGTEAFF. CDR3 bases: TGTGCCAGCTCACCTGCTCAGGTATCGGGAACTGAAGCTTTCTTT. Combining the CDR3 with reference TRBV18 and TRBJ1-1 gives the whole variable domain NAGVMQNPRHLVRRRGQEARLRCSPMKGHSHVYWYRQLPEEGLKFMVYLQKENIIDESGMPKERFSAEFPKEGPSILRIQQVVRGDSAAYFCASSPAQVSGTEAFFGQGTRLTVV.

The chain recombines TRBV4-3 with TRBJ1-1, with 7 nucleotides matching TRBD1. Germline CDR1 and CDR2: LGHNA and YSLEER. This CDR3 is 15 amino acids long. V lost 1 base, J lost 1 base, and 3 bases stayed unmatched. CDR3 sequence reads: CASSQARQGNTEAFF. The CDR3 nucleotides are TGCGCCAGCAGCCAAGCCCGACAGGGGAACACTGAAGCTTTCTTT.

The V gene is TRBV15, the J gene TRBJ2-3, with 12 nucleotides matching TRBD2. Germline V gene data show CDR1 as LNHNV and CDR2 as YYDKDF (reference sequence). This CDR3 has 17 amino acids. V shed 1 base and J 3 bases; nucleotides not matched to a gene: 5. Written as DNA, the CDR3 is TGTGCCACCAGCAGAGGAGAGCTAGCGGGAGGGACAGATACGCAGTATTTT. Its translation is CATSRGELAGGTDTQYF.

The chain uses TRBV5-1 and TRBJ2-1; 13 nucleotides line up with TRBD2. CDR3 size: 16 residues. Germline V gene data show CDR1 as SGHRS and CDR2 as YFSETQ. V shed 3 bases and J 3 bases; nucleotides not matched to a gene: 3. Here the CDR3 reads CASSSGTSGIYNEQFF. The CDR3 DNA reads as TGCGCCAGCAGCTCGGGGACTAGCGGGATCTACAATGAGCAGTTCTTC.

The genes are TRBV27 and TRBJ2-1; D is possibly TRBD1 (6 bases). Trimming cost V 6 bases and J 7 bases, with 19 bases left between them. CDR1 and CDR2 (germline): MNHEY, SMNVEV (reference sequence). This CDR3 has 15 residues. The CDR3, as DNA: TGTGCCAGCAGGACCCCGGGGAAGGGGGTAAATGAGCAGTTCTTC. This codes for CASRTPGKGVNEQFF.

The chain recombines TRBV5-4 with TRBJ1-1, with D possibly being TRBD1 (6 bases). The V gene lost 2 bases and the J gene lost 3 bases, with 17 bases spanning the gap. CDR3 length equals 16 residues. Germline V gives CDR1 SGHNT, CDR2 YYREEE (reference sequence). As DNA, the CDR3 is TGTGCCAGCAGCTTAAAGGCCACAGGGAGGGACACTGAAGCTTTCTTT. As protein: CASSLKATGRDTEAFF. Combining the CDR3 with reference TRBV5-4 and TRBJ1-1 gives the whole variable domain ETGVTQSPTHLIKTRGQQVTLRCSSQSGHNTVSWYQQALGQGPQFIFQYYREEENGRGNFPPRFSGLQFPNYSSELNVNALELDDSALYLCASSLKATGRDTEAFFGQGTRLTVV.

The CDR3 loop is CASSYSYRGVFEQYF. Here the CDR3 DNA reads TGTGCCAGCAGCTATTCCTACAGGGGGGTTTTCGAGCAGTACTTC. The chain combines TRBV5-4 with TRBJ2-7; 8 nucleotides line up with TRBD1. Trimming at V came to 3 bases and at J to 6 bases, leaving 11 bases not matched to a gene. Germline V CDR1 and CDR2: SGHNT, YYREEE (reference sequence). CDR3 length: 15 residues. Based on the CDR3 plus reference TRBV5-4 and TRBJ2-7, the full variable domain is ETGVTQSPTHLIKTRGQQVTLRCSSQSGHNTVSWYQQALGQGPQFIFQYYREEENGRGNFPPRFSGLQFPNYSSELNVNALELDDSALYLCASSYSYRGVFEQYFGPGTRLTVT.